Listed below are T cell receptor beta chains from one sample, sequenced in a study of blood T cell repertoires in COVID-19. Profiled with immunoSEQ multiplex PCR; TCRdb holds only in-frame clones, not every one. The table includes roughly 75,000 clones, about 79% detected once. Sequencing was performed on peripheral blood. All receptors come from a man between 65 and 85 years old with acute or convalescent COVID-19. The conserved cysteine and the conserved F or W are not part of the CDR3 here. D genes are given only for firm matches. Size values are once, few and many counts, or a class for expanded clones, and some rows have none.

TRBV5-1,.,TRBD1,TRBJ2-1,12,ASSSGQGTDEQF
TRBV15,.,TRBD1,TRBJ2-5,13,ATSRGGQGAKTQY
TRBV28,.,.,TRBJ1-1,12,ASSSGVFNTEAF
TRBV7-8,.,TRBD1,TRBJ2-7,17,ASSLGTGQGKGNLYEQY
TRBV10-1,.,TRBD2,TRBJ2-1,17,ASLPRTSGRAISYNEQF
TRBV7-9,.,.,TRBJ2-7,10,ASSASSYEQY
TRBV7-3,.,TRBD2,TRBJ2-1,13,ASSSLAGAGHEQF
TRBV5-4,.,TRBD2,TRBJ2-2,15,ASSLSLAGGPTGELF
TRBV5-5,.,TRBD1,TRBJ2-1,13,ASSSQGASYNEQF
TRBV5-4,.,TRBD1,TRBJ2-7,12,ASSSPGQGYEQY
TRBV5-1,.,TRBD1,TRBJ1-6,13,ASSLVTGGRSPLH
TRBV3-1/TRBV3-2,.,TRBD1,TRBJ1-1,14,ASSLRTGNVNTEAF
TRBV5-6,.,TRBD1,TRBJ2-7,15,ASSLAKGQGNVYEQY
TRBV10-3,.,TRBD2,TRBJ2-1,13,AISGLAGDHNEQF
TRBV5-1,.,TRBD2,TRBJ2-3,16,ASSLGLAGAMSTDTQY
TRBV30,.,.,TRBJ2-5,12,AWSFTRYQETQY
TRBV7-8,.,TRBD2,TRBJ2-5,12,ATNRDYGGETQY
TRBV24-1,.,TRBD2,TRBJ2-7,10,ATSAGGPEQY
TRBV3-1/TRBV3-2,.,.,TRBJ1-1,11,ASSQSQGTEAF
TRBV5-4,once,.,TRBJ2-1,14,ASSPVGASAYNEQF
TRBV19,.,TRBD1,TRBJ2-2,14,ASSPTGTGFNGELF
TRBV6-2/TRBV6-3,.,TRBD1,TRBJ2-2,13,ASSSVDRGTGELF
TRBV24-1,.,TRBD1,TRBJ1-6,14,ATSDPGTAHNSPLH
TRBV19,once,TRBD1,TRBJ2-6,14,ASSQSGGSGANVLT
TRBV19,.,.,TRBJ1-6,12,ASSPDKGNSPLH
TRBV6-1,once,TRBD1,TRBJ2-7,14,ASSEAQTGFPYEQY
TRBV3-1/TRBV3-2,once,TRBD1,TRBJ1-4,15,ASSLMTGDSTNEKLF
TRBV6-5,.,.,TRBJ1-3,12,ASSREESGNTIY
TRBV10-1,.,.,TRBJ2-3,13,ASSGRATPGDTQY
TRBV5-4,once,.,TRBJ1-1,10,ASSLDRTEAF
TRBV6-6,once,.,TRBJ1-1,11,ASSPPVDTEAF
TRBV14,.,TRBD1,TRBJ2-7,10,ASSQEGGWQY
TRBV28,.,TRBD1,TRBJ1-6,15,ASSFQTGAVYNSPLH
TRBV7-2,.,.,TRBJ1-1,14,ASSPLTRPSHPGAF
TRBV7-3,.,TRBD2,TRBJ2-3,13,ASSFSGSWTDTQY
TRBV9,.,.,TRBJ2-1,13,ASSVAPSRNNEQF
TRBV27,few,.,TRBJ1-2,14,ASSSRTLGKNYGYT
TRBV5-1,.,.,TRBJ2-7,11,ASSPLNSYEQY
TRBV6-6,.,.,TRBJ2-3,12,ASSYPYITDTQY
TRBV10-2,.,.,TRBJ1-2,13,ASSDHSQGYYGYT
TRBV5-1,.,TRBD2,TRBJ2-2,13,ASSLGPRGAGELF
TRBV2,few,TRBD1,TRBJ1-5,14,ASGPLGQGSNQPQH
TRBV19,.,.,TRBJ2-5,10,ASSEGSETQY
TRBV5-1,.,.,TRBJ2-2,13,ASAGSSDGTGELF
TRBV6-5,.,.,TRBJ1-6,11,ASSYSPLGPLH
TRBV3-1/TRBV3-2,.,.,TRBJ1-5,12,ASSQARSNQPQH
TRBV27,.,TRBD1,TRBJ2-1,12,ASTRGSSYNEQF
TRBV6-5,.,.,TRBJ1-1,12,ASSYGQMNTEAF
TRBV24-1,.,TRBD1,TRBJ1-6,14,ATSDGNRGRNSPLH
TRBV9,.,.,TRBJ1-2,17,ASSVAGREGVIPNYGYT
TRBV7-2,.,.,TRBJ2-3,12,ASSRRDGTDTQY
TRBV12-3/TRBV12-4,.,.,TRBJ2-5,11,ASSFNSQETQY
TRBV27,.,.,TRBJ1-2,15,ASSLLGIGLEDYGYT
TRBV6-6,.,.,TRBJ1-3,12,ASSYSSSGNTIY
TRBV7-3,.,.,TRBJ2-3,11,ASSRSGTDTQY
TRBV2,.,.,TRBJ2-7,13,AIRVPGQAAYEQY
TRBV5-5,few,.,TRBJ1-2,11,ASSFRGLGGYT
TRBV5-4,.,TRBD2,TRBJ2-2,15,ASSRALAGGNTGELF
TRBV19,.,.,TRBJ1-1,12,ASSIVGGETEAF
TRBV3-1/TRBV3-2,.,TRBD1,TRBJ1-1,13,ASSQAGQVSTEAF